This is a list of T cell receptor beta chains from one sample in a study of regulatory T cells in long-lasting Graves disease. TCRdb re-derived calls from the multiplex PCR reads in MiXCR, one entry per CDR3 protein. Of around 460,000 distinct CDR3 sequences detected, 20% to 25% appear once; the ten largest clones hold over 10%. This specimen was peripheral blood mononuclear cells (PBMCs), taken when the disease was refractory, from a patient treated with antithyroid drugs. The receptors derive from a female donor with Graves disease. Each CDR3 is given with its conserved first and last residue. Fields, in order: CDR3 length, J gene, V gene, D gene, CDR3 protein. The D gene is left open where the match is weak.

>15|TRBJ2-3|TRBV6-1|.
CASSQRGSLTDTQYF
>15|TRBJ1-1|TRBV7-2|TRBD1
CASSRFLTGGPEAFF
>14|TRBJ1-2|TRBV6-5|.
CASSYSRTDYGYTF
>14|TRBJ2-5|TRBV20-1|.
CSARDGGHQGTQYF
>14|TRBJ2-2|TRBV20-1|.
CSARTEQNTGELFF
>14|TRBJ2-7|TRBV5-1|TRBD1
CASSSDRVAHEQYF
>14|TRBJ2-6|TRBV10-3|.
CAIKDMAGANVLTF
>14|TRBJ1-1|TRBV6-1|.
CASSLSPGPTLKLF
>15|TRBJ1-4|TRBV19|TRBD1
CASRTPDRGHEKLFF
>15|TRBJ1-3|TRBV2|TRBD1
CASSEGSGGGNTIYF
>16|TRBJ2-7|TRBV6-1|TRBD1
CASSKPGTGMLYEQYF
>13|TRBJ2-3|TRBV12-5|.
CASGLRTPGKQYF
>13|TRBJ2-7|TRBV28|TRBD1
CASSPGQGAEQYF
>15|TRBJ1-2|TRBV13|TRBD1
CASSLGGQGDYGYTF
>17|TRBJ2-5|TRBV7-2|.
CASTLPGSPPPQETQYF
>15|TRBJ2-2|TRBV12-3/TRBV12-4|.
CASSGRRVNTGELFF
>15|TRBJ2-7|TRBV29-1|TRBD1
CSVIGQGALPYEQYF
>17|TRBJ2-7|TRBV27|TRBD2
CASSLVSPPGGTYEQYF
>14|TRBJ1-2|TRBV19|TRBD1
CASRDGQGSWGYTF
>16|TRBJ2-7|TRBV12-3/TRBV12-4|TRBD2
CASSLALSGRVLEQYF
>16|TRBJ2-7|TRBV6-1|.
CASSEGRQPSSYEQYF
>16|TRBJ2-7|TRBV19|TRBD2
CASSGVAGAKPYEQYF
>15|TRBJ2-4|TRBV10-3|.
CAISDGSLAKSIQYF
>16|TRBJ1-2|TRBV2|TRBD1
CASSPYGGQRNYGYTF